The clone carrying this TCR beta chain showed up just a few times. Its target is not known. Repertoires were generated with immunoSEQ multiplex PCR, while TCRdb's copy carries only in-frame clones and drops some. The table has 50,000 or so clones, more than 65% seen once. Scientists isolated CD4+ T cells after a roughly 9-day culture period ended. The sample is drawn from a study of vaccination effects on CD4 cells after COVID-19. Study at large: Each participant was administered two doses of either the BNT162b2 or the mRNA-1273 vaccine. Wells containing over 1.5 million PBMC each were cultured with roughly 10 IU/ml IL-2 and 8 to 10 ug/ml peptides. Findings of the study overall: Few convalescent patients and no early post-infection timepoints were included in the study. There was marked clonal contraction among infection- and vaccine-induced clones late after vaccination.

Germline V gene data show CDR1 as SEHNR and CDR2 as FQNEAQ (reference sequence). The CDR3 is made up of 15 amino acids. V was trimmed by 0 bases and J by 1 base, leaving 9 bases between them. V usage is TRBV7-9 and J usage is TRBJ1-1; maybe TRBD1 (6 bases). The material sequenced was CD4+ T cells from PBMCs cultured without peptide, taken before COVID-19 vaccination. This clonotype was sampled from a human donor who received a COVID-19 vaccine. The DNA of the CDR3 is TGTGCCAGCAGCTTAGCCGACAGGCCGAACACTGAAGCTTTCTTT. Encoded protein: CASSLADRPNTEAFF.